This TCR beta chain was retrieved from a study of tumor and adjacent non-tumor tissue in lung cancer. Background on the study: Patients were aged roughly 31 to 76, nine to eleven men and about 5 women, stage I to III.

Details on this clonotype: The antigen is unknown. A much larger clone lies a single base off, so this may be a read error.

Three rounds of nested PCR, following a modified ARM-PCR protocol, produced the TCRbeta library. In TCRdb, the multiplex PCR reads were re-called with MiXCR into one record per CDR3 protein. The sample lists over 100,000 distinct CDR3 sequences, 62% seen once, with under 20% in the top ten. CDR3 length: 16 amino acids. Germline V gene sequence: CDR1 SGHRS, CDR2 YFSETQ. The template was RNA from unsorted bulk tissue. More than 3 cm separated this lung sample from the edge of the tumor. Between August and November 2014, newly diagnosed, chemotherapy-naive lung cancer patients underwent thoracic surgery in China. Broader study findings: Tumor TCR diversity, when higher, was linked to shorter survival. In normal lung, the top 100 clones were significantly more dominant than in tumor.

J is TRBJ2-1 and V is TRBV5-1, with 12 bases identical to TRBD1. The material sequenced was distant non-tumor lung tissue. This receptor was identified in a man between 60 and 70 years old with non-small cell lung cancer. CDR3: CACSPGTGGRYNEQFF. The CDR3 DNA follows: TGCGCCTGCAGCCCCGGGACAGGGGGCCGCTACAATGAGCAGTTCTTC. Complete variable domain (other parts from reference TRBV5-1 and TRBJ2-1): KAGVTQTPRYLIKTRGQQVTLSCSPISGHRSVSWYQQTPGQGLQFLFEYFSETQRNKGNFPGRFSGRQFSNSRSEMNVSTLELGDSALYLCACSPGTGGRYNEQFFGPGTRLTVL.